Listed below are T cell receptor beta chains from one sample, sequenced in a study of PD-1 blockade in classical Hodgkin lymphoma. This table comes from immunoSEQ multiplex PCR, and its TCRdb copy is limited to in-frame clones, with some not included. This sample carries about 98,000 clones, roughly 79% of them seen once, and the ten largest clones take 15% to 20%. The sequencing here drew on peripheral blood mononuclear cells (PBMCs), taken before the second cycle of nivolumab. Receptor source: a human donor with classical Hodgkin lymphoma. The CDR3 runs from the conserved cysteine through the conserved F or W. D genes are given only for firm matches. A row's size may be missing; if present it is once, few, many or a size class.

clone_size d_call j_call v_call cdr3_nt cdr3_aa
NA TRBD1 TRBJ1-1 TRBV19 TGTGCCAGTAGCACCACCGGGACAGTCTCAAACACTGAAGCTTTCTTT CASSTTGTVSNTEAFF
NA NA TRBJ1-5 TRBV28 TGTGCCAGCAGGACAAATTATCAGCCCCAGCATTTT CASRTNYQPQHF
NA NA TRBJ2-7 TRBV5-1 TGCGCCAGCAGCTTGGCCGGATTAGCGGACTCCTACGAGCAGTACTTC CASSLAGLADSYEQYF
NA TRBD2 TRBJ2-1 TRBV5-1 TGCGCCAGCAGCTCTCTAGCGGACTCCTACAATGAGCAGTTCTTC CASSSLADSYNEQFF
NA TRBD2 TRBJ2-5 TRBV6-1 TGTGCCACTAGCGGGAGCGGGGAGACCCAGTACTTC CATSGSGETQYF
NA NA TRBJ2-3 TRBV9 TGTGCCAGCAGCGTAGACGGGAGCACAGATACGCAGTATTTT CASSVDGSTDTQYF
NA NA TRBJ2-1 TRBV28 TGTGCCAGCGTGGGACACGCATTCGGAAACAATGAGCAGTTCTTC CASVGHAFGNNEQFF
NA NA TRBJ2-2 TRBV19 TGTGCCAGTAGTGGGACCTTAGCAGACACCGGGGAGCTGTTTTTT CASSGTLADTGELFF
NA NA TRBJ2-7 TRBV10-3 TGTGCCATCAGTGAGTCGAGGGGGGAGCAGTACTTC CAISESRGEQYF
NA TRBD2 TRBJ2-1 TRBV2 TGTGCCAGCAGTGAGGTAGCGGGGTACAATGAGCAGTTCTTC CASSEVAGYNEQFF
NA NA TRBJ2-2 TRBV19 TGTGCCAGTCACCAGACAACCGGGGAGCTGTTTTTT CASHQTTGELFF
NA NA TRBJ1-3 TRBV18 TGTGCCAGCTCACCACAGGGTGGTGACACCATATATTTT CASSPQGGDTIYF
NA NA TRBJ2-1 TRBV5-1 TGCGCCAGCAGCTTGATCCCGGGTAATGAGCAGTTCTTC CASSLIPGNEQFF
NA NA TRBJ2-1 TRBV9 TGTGCCAGCAGCTTCACCGGGACGGAGGACAATGAGCAGTTCTTC CASSFTGTEDNEQFF
NA NA TRBJ1-2 TRBV2 TGTGCCAGCAGAGGCGACAGCTATGGCTACACCTTC CASRGDSYGYTF
NA NA TRBJ2-1 TRBV2 TGTGCCAGCAGTGAAACTGGCGGGACCTACAATGAGCAGTTCTTC CASSETGGTYNEQFF
once NA TRBJ2-7 TRBV5-1 TGCGCCAGCAGCTTGGCTGCGGGCCCCTACGAGCAGTACTTC CASSLAAGPYEQYF
NA TRBD1 TRBJ1-3 TRBV7-6 TGTGCCAGCAGCCCCGGGACAGCTGGAAACACCATATATTTT CASSPGTAGNTIYF
NA TRBD1 TRBJ2-1 TRBV18 TGTGCCAGCTCACCCTCGACTGGACAGGGGTCCTACAATGAGCAGTTCTTC CASSPSTGQGSYNEQFF
many TRBD2 TRBJ2-7 TRBV7-2 TGTGCCAGCAGCTTAGTAGGGGGGACTAGCGGGAACGAGCAGTACTTC CASSLVGGTSGNEQYF
NA TRBD2 TRBJ2-3 TRBV7-9 TGTGCCAGCAGCTTAGGGATACTAGCGGGAGCAAGCACAGATACGCAGTATTTT CASSLGILAGASTDTQYF
NA NA TRBJ1-5 TRBV10-2 TGCGCCAGCAGTGACAGGAATAGCAATCAGCCCCAGCATTTT CASSDRNSNQPQHF